The 32 T cell receptor beta chains presented below share a single source sample, sequenced in a study of blood T cell repertoires in COVID-19. Measured with immunoSEQ multiplex PCR; TCRdb has only the in-frame clones, and not every one. This sample carries approximately 470,000 clones, about 90% of them seen once, and the ten largest clones take under 0.85%. Sequencing used PBMCs or T cells enriched from blood (not recorded which). The receptors come from a woman aged 18 to 35 who had recovered from COVID-19.

This clone turned up a few times. The chain joins TRBV30 to TRBJ1-1; 7 bases line up with TRBD1. CDR1 and CDR2 from the germline V gene are GTSNPN and SVGIG (reference sequence). After removal of 3 bases from V and 3 bases from J, the junction contained 7 bases not matched to a gene. CDR3 length: 14 amino acids. The CDR3 sequence is CAWSPRGADTEAFF. CDR3 nucleotide sequence: TGTGCCTGGAGCCCCAGGGGGGCGGACACTGAAGCTTTCTTT. Looking up the rest from reference TRBV30 and TRBJ1-1 gives the full variable domain: SQTIHQWPATLVQPVGSPLSLECTVEGTSNPNLYWYRQAAGRGLQLLFYSVGIGQISSEVPQNLSASRPQDRQFILSSKKLLLSDSGFYLCAWSPRGADTEAFFGQGTRLTVV.

This clone was counted between two and nine times. The chain employs TRBV18 and TRBJ1-3; D may be TRBD1 (6 bases). The CDR3 totals 16 residues. Looked up from germline, CDR1 is KGHSH and CDR2 is LQKENI. V lost 3 bases and J 4 bases, leaving 16 bases between the germline ends. CDR3 protein: CASSPFNREPGNTIYF. CDR3 DNA: TGTGCCAGCTCACCCTTCAACAGGGAACCCGGAAACACCATATATTTT.

The chain recombines TRBV10-2 with TRBJ1-3; weak D call: TRBD1 (5 bases). The CDR3 spans 15 residues. V lost 7 bases and J 0 bases, leaving 13 bases between the germline ends. The germline CDR1 and CDR2 sequences are WSHSY and SAAADI. The CDR3 region has the DNA TGCGCCAGCACCCGAGGGGAGGCCTCTGGAAACACCATATATTTT. Amino acid sequence: CASTRGEASGNTIYF.

The V gene is TRBV2, the J gene TRBJ2-4; D may be TRBD1 (6 bases). Between the trimmed V and J ends, which lost 3 bases and 7 bases, there was a span of 16 bases. Germline CDR1 reads SNHLY; CDR2 reads FYNNEI. This CDR3 is built from 15 residues. The CDR3 coding sequence is TGTGCCAGCAGTGAGGCCAGGGGCAGGGATAACATTCAGTACTTC. It codes for CASSEARGRDNIQYF. The whole variable domain, filled in from reference TRBV2 and TRBJ2-4, reads EPEVTQTPSHQVTQMGQEVILRCVPISNHLYFYWYRQILGQKVEFLVSFYNNEISEKSEIFDDQFSVERPDGSNFTLKIRSTKLEDSAMYFCASSEARGRDNIQYFGAGTRLSVL.

The chain couples TRBV28 to TRBJ1-2, with 8 bases that match TRBD1. V was pared by 2 bases and J by 7 bases, with 9 bases of the junction left unmatched. The CDR3 spans 15 residues. Germline loops: CDR1 MDHEN, CDR2 SYDVKM. Here the CDR3 DNA reads TGTGCCAGCAGTTTACCCTTAGGGACAGGTAGTGGCTACACCTTC. Translating it yields CASSLPLGTGSGYTF.

The rearrangement uses TRBV10-3 and TRBJ2-6; TRBD2 matches at 9 bases. The germline gives CDR1 ENHRY, CDR2 SYGVKD. The length of the CDR3 is 21 residues. J lost 0 bases, V lost 4 bases, and 16 bases had no gene match. CDR3: CAISVSSGSGGLVSGANVLTF. DNA of the CDR3: TGTGCCATCAGTGTCTCCTCGGGTAGCGGGGGCTTAGTCTCTGGGGCCAACGTCCTGACTTTC.

This clone appeared a few times. This sequence joins TRBV3-1 (or the pseudogene TRBV3-2) and TRBJ1-2; D is unresolved. Germline V lookup: CDR1 LGHDT, CDR2 YNNKEL (reference sequence). V was trimmed by 8 bases and J by 0 bases, leaving 7 bases between them. The CDR3 is 12 residues long. The CDR3 here is CASGGANYGYTF. CDR3 DNA: TGTGCCAGCGGCGGCGCTAACTATGGCTACACCTTC.

This clone was detected only once. The gene calls are TRBV28 and TRBJ2-5; TRBD2 matches 10 bases. The CDR3 sequence is 19 residues long. Germline-derived CDR1 and CDR2 are MDHEN and SYDVKM. V dropped 1 base and J dropped 5; count of bases not matched to a gene: 16. As DNA, the CDR3 is TGTGCCAGCAGTTTATCTTTCGGTCTCCTAGCGGGGGAAGGGGAGACCCAGTACTTC. It encodes CASSLSFGLLAGEGETQYF.

The J gene is TRBJ2-3, the V gene TRBV7-3, with a tentative D call TRBD1 (5 bases). Germline CDR1 and CDR2: SGHTA and FQGTGA. The CDR3 sequence is 13 residues long. Deletions cut 8 bases from V and 0 bases from J, with 9 bases between. The CDR3 loop reads CASGQTSTDTQYF. Written as DNA, the CDR3 is TGTGCCAGCGGACAAACTAGCACAGATACGCAGTATTTT. Filled out from reference TRBV7-3 and TRBJ2-3, the complete variable domain reads GAGVSQTPSNKVTEKGKYVELRCDPISGHTALYWYRQSLGQGPEFLIYFQGTGAADDSGLPNDRFFAVRPEGSVSTLKIQRTERGDSAVYLCASGQTSTDTQYFGPGTRLTVL.

The chain has TRBV14 and TRBJ2-3; the D gene is possibly TRBD2 (6 bases). This CDR3 spans 13 amino acids. V dropped 3 bases and J dropped 5 bases, with 9 bases sitting between them. The germline CDR1 and CDR2 sequences are SGHDN and FVKESK. This CDR3 reads CASSQRREDTQYF. CDR3 in DNA: TGTGCCAGCAGCCAGCGGCGGGAAGATACGCAGTATTTT. The complete variable domain, with remaining parts taken from reference TRBV14 and TRBJ2-3, reads EAGVTQFPSHSVIEKGQTVTLRCDPISGHDNLYWYRRVMGKEIKFLLHFVKESKQDESGMPNNRFLAERTGGTYSTLKVQPAELEDSGVYFCASSQRREDTQYFGPGTRLTVL.

The V call is TRBV13, the J call TRBJ1-1, with TRBD1 as a possible D gene (5 bases). This CDR3 comprises 13 residues. Per germline, CDR1 PRHDT and CDR2 FYEKMQ (reference sequence). V was pared by 5 bases and J by 7 bases, with 14 bases between. The CDR3 sequence is CASSTRGWGEAFF. The CDR3 DNA reads TGTGCCAGCAGCACAAGGGGATGGGGTGAAGCTTTCTTT.

This chain joins TRBV7-9 and TRBJ1-1, with TRBD1 as a possible D gene (6 bases). This CDR3 spans 13 amino acids. Germline assignment: CDR1 SEHNR and CDR2 FQNEAQ (reference sequence). Trimming cost V 5 bases and J 8 bases, with 15 bases left between them. The CDR3 nucleotides are TGTGCCAGCAGCAGACCGGCTCAGGGGGAAGCTTTCTTT. Translation: CASSRPAQGEAFF.

This chain connects TRBV27 to TRBJ2-1; D remains ambiguous. The CDR3 runs to 14 residues. In germline, CDR1 is MNHEY, CDR2 SMNVEV (reference sequence). Trimming left V 3 bases short and J 4 bases short, with 10 bases between. Here the CDR3 reads CASSLGFGYNEQFF. As DNA, the CDR3 is TGTGCCAGCAGTTTGGGTTTCGGGTACAATGAGCAGTTCTTC.

The chain is built from TRBV15 and TRBJ2-7, with D perhaps TRBD2 (6 bases). Trimming removed 11 bases at V and 1 base at J, with 15 bases between. Germline CDR1 LNHNV, CDR2 YYDKDF (reference sequence). The CDR3 has 13 residues. The chain's CDR3 is CAVSFGGSYEQYF. The CDR3 DNA reads TGTGCCGTTTCCTTCGGGGGATCCTACGAGCAGTACTTC.

This clone was seen more than once but under ten times. The chain has TRBV6-1 and TRBJ1-1; D may be TRBD1 (6 bases). Trimming stripped 4 bases from V and 2 bases from J, with 20 bases between. CDR1 is MNHNS and CDR2 is SASEGT in the germline V gene. CDR3 size: 17 residues. CDR3 in DNA: TGTGCCAGCAGTGGAGGATGGGAGGGGGTTGTTAACACTGAAGCTTTCTTT. Amino acids: CASSGGWEGVVNTEAFF.

The gene calls are TRBV6-5 and TRBJ1-2; 7 positions match TRBD1. The V segment lost 4 bases and the J segment 2 bases; nucleotides outside the gene matches: 1. Germline-derived CDR1 and CDR2 are MNHEY and SVGAGI. CDR3 length: 13 residues. CDR3 in amino acids: CASSSTGNYGYTF. CDR3 sequence (DNA): TGTGCCAGCAGTTCGACAGGGAACTATGGCTACACCTTC.

The chain combines TRBV6-5 with TRBJ1-1; D uncertain. V shed 0 bases and J shed 1 base, with 9 bases lying between them. The CDR3 has 15 amino acids. Looked up from germline, CDR1 is MNHEY and CDR2 is SVGAGI. In DNA, the CDR3 is TGTGCCAGCAGTTACTCTAGGCAGGCGAACACTGAAGCTTTCTTT. Translated: CASSYSRQANTEAFF.

The chain is built from TRBV9 and TRBJ1-3; D may be TRBD1 (6 bases). Germline loops: CDR1 SGDLS, CDR2 YYNGEE. The CDR3 is 17 residues long. The ends were cut back, 7 bases at V and 4 bases at J, with 24 bases in the middle. The CDR3 region is CASGRTPTTGGGNTIYF. The DNA of the CDR3 is TGTGCCAGCGGGCGTACACCGACGACAGGCGGAGGAAACACCATATATTTT.

V is TRBV25-1 and J is TRBJ1-6; maybe TRBD1 (6 bases). Trimming removed 4 bases from V and 0 bases from J, with 7 bases in between. CDR1 and CDR2 (germline): MGHDK, SYGVNS. This CDR3 is built from 15 residues. The CDR3 nucleotides are TGTGCCAGCAGTGTGGACAGCTCCTATAATTCACCCCTCCACTTT. This sequence encodes CASSVDSSYNSPLHF.

As regards this clone: The identical CDR3 is also encoded by other nucleotide sequences in the sample. V gene TRBV18 combines with J gene TRBJ1-2; D is possibly TRBD1 (6 bases). The CDR3 spans 13 residues. Looked up from germline, CDR1 is KGHSH and CDR2 is LQKENI. The V end was cut by 3 bases, the J end by 2 bases, with 7 bases between. The CDR3: CASSPQGNYGYTF. The DNA of the CDR3 is TGTGCCAGCTCACCCCAGGGGAACTATGGCTACACCTTC.

The chain has TRBV21-1 and TRBJ2-1; the table calls TRBD2, which could not be checked here. TRBV21-1 is flagged as a pseudogene. The CDR3 is made up of 16 amino acids. The CDR3 DNA is TGTGCCAGCAGCACAACCGGGACTAGACCCTACAATGAGCAGTTCTTC. Its protein product is CASSTTGTRPYNEQFF.

The chain joins TRBV28 to TRBJ1-4; tentative D call: TRBD1 (5 bases). Trimming stripped 6 bases from V and 6 bases from J, with 14 bases between. The CDR3 has 14 residues. Germline values: CDR1 MDHEN, CDR2 SYDVKM. The CDR3 sequence: CASRKGGTDEKLFF. CDR3 bases: TGTGCCAGCAGAAAAGGCGGGACGGATGAAAAACTGTTTTTT. Together with reference TRBV28 and TRBJ1-4, the CDR3 gives the full variable domain: DVKVTQSSRYLVKRTGEKVFLECVQDMDHENMFWYRQDPGLGLRLIYFSYDVKMKEKGDIPEGYSVSREKKERFSLILESASTNQTSMYLCASRKGGTDEKLFFGSGTQLSVL.

In its sample, this clone was seen once. The chain recombines TRBV30 with TRBJ1-2, with D possibly being TRBD1 (6 bases). The V gene lost 4 bases and the J gene lost 6 bases, with 12 bases spanning the gap. CDR3 length: 12 amino acids. Germline V gene data show CDR1 as GTSNPN and CDR2 as SVGIG (reference sequence). Here the CDR3 reads CAWKRGGDGYTF. Written as DNA, the CDR3 is TGTGCCTGGAAACGAGGGGGAGATGGCTACACCTTC.

V gene TRBV28 combines with J gene TRBJ1-5; 11 bases agree with TRBD1. CDR3 length: 17 residues. Germline V gives CDR1 MDHEN, CDR2 SYDVKM. Losses at the gene ends were 4 bases for V and 6 bases for J; bases not matched to a gene: 11. The CDR3 loop reads CASSYPWTGGRSQPQHF. The CDR3 DNA is TGTGCCAGCAGTTACCCCTGGACAGGGGGCCGTAGTCAGCCCCAGCATTTT. The full variable domain, completed using reference TRBV28 and TRBJ1-5, is DVKVTQSSRYLVKRTGEKVFLECVQDMDHENMFWYRQDPGLGLRLIYFSYDVKMKEKGDIPEGYSVSREKKERFSLILESASTNQTSMYLCASSYPWTGGRSQPQHFGDGTRLSIL.

Points on this clone: Other DNA sequences in the sample encode the same CDR3. V is TRBV5-1 and J is TRBJ2-5, with 10 bases fitting TRBD1. The V segment lost 4 bases and the J segment 3 bases; nucleotides outside the gene matches: 3. CDR3 length: 14 amino acids. Germline CDR1 is SGHRS and CDR2 is YFSETQ. CDR3 bases: TGCGCCAGCAGCCCGGGGACAGGGGAAGAGACCCAGTACTTC. This codes for CASSPGTGEETQYF.

The chain recombines TRBV7-9 with TRBJ2-7; the D gene is possibly TRBD1 (6 bases). From germline, CDR1 is SEHNR and CDR2 FQNEAQ (reference sequence). This CDR3 has 13 amino acids. Trimming pared 7 bases from V and 2 bases from J, leaving 12 bases between. In DNA, the CDR3 is TGTGCCAGCAAAGCACAGGGCGCCTACGAGCAGTACTTC. Protein product: CASKAQGAYEQYF.

The chain recombines TRBV27 with TRBJ2-2; 11 bases line up with TRBD2. J gave up 10 bases and V 0 bases, and 10 bases lay outside the gene matches. Germline CDR1 MNHEY, CDR2 SMNVEV (reference sequence). The CDR3 spans 17 residues. The CDR3 sequence: CASSLSIGSGGAAELFF. The CDR3 DNA follows: TGTGCCAGCAGTTTATCGATCGGTAGCGGGGGGGCCGCGGAGCTGTTTTTT.

The V call is TRBV28, the J call TRBJ2-5; 10 positions match TRBD2. The CDR3 has 16 residues. The V gene end was trimmed by 5 bases and the J gene end by 2 bases; junction bases not matched to a gene: 8. Germline CDR1 MDHEN, CDR2 SYDVKM. CDR3 DNA: TGTGCCAGCAGTCCCCTCGAGCGGGGGGGTCAAGAGACCCAGTACTTC. It translates to CASSPLERGGQETQYF.

Of note for this clone: This CDR3 is also generated by other DNA sequences in the sample. The chain has TRBV5-1 and TRBJ2-5, with no clear D. Germline V gene data show CDR1 as SGHRS and CDR2 as YFSETQ. The CDR3 covers 11 residues. The V end was cut by 4 bases, the J end by 5 bases, with 6 bases between. This CDR3 reads CASSPGETQYF. CDR3 in DNA: TGCGCCAGCAGCCCCGGGGAGACCCAGTACTTC.

This clone was seen a few times. CDR3 sequence (DNA): TGTGCCAGCAGTGCGGCCGGACTAGCGCACGAGCAGTACTTC. Amino acids: CASSAAGLAHEQYF. The rearrangement uses TRBV2 and TRBJ2-7; 9 bases are shared with TRBD2. Germline V gene sequence: CDR1 SNHLY, CDR2 FYNNEI. This CDR3 contains 14 residues. The junction had 6 bases not matched to a gene; V was cut back by 4 bases and J by 5 bases. Complete variable domain (other parts from reference TRBV2 and TRBJ2-7): EPEVTQTPSHQVTQMGQEVILRCVPISNHLYFYWYRQILGQKVEFLVSFYNNEISEKSEIFDDQFSVERPDGSNFTLKIRSTKLEDSAMYFCASSAAGLAHEQYFGPGTRLTVT.

The chain recombines TRBV3-1 (or the pseudogene TRBV3-2) with TRBJ1-1; 10 bases line up with TRBD1. In germline, CDR1 is LGHDT, CDR2 YNNKEL (reference sequence). Trimming cost V 0 bases and J 4 bases; bases outside gene matches: 11. CDR3 length: 18 residues. CDR3 residues: CASSQDVFGTGDSTEAFF. CDR3 bases: TGTGCCAGCAGCCAAGATGTGTTCGGGACAGGGGATAGCACTGAAGCTTTCTTT.

The chain links TRBV6-6 to TRBJ1-1; D gene uncertain. In germline, CDR1 is MNHNY, CDR2 SVGAGI (reference sequence). V gave up 9 bases and J gave up 0 bases, with 8 bases separating them. The CDR3 consists of 12 residues. Here the CDR3 reads CASKRMNTEAFF. The CDR3 DNA sequence: TGTGCCAGTAAGAGAATGAACACTGAAGCTTTCTTT.